These T cell receptor beta chains were read from a single sample in a study of T cell repertoires in cytomegalovirus infection. One entry per CDR3 protein, called by TCRdb with MiXCR from the reads. The table has about 270,000 distinct CDR3 sequences, 20% to 25% seen once. Their cognate antigens are unknown. The input for sequencing was cultured PBMCs, taken from culture after CMV antigen stimulation. These receptors originate from a human donor in good health (CMV status not recorded). Some clones in this sample may be carry-over from other donors' samples. Each CDR3 is given with its conserved first and last residue. A D gene is named only where the DNA matches it firmly. Some rows have no size entry. The others give once, few or many, or a class for an expanded clone.

abundance	j_gene	v_gene	d_gene	CDR3nt	CDR3aa
few	TRBJ2-3	TRBV11-3	-	TGTGCCAGCAGCCCCACAGCGTTGGGAGGTGGTACGCAGTATTTT	CASSPTALGGGTQYF
-	TRBJ2-7	TRBV25-1	-	TGTGCCAGCAGTGCCTTGGGGACTTATACCTACGAGCAGTACTTC	CASSALGTYTYEQYF
many	TRBJ2-1	TRBV7-2	-	TGTGCCAGCAGCTTCCGATTACATTTCGGGGGAATGATCGATGAGCAGTTCTTC	CASSFRLHFGGMIDEQFF
-	TRBJ2-5	TRBV19	TRBD2	TGTGCCAGTATGGCCCGAAGCGGGAGGGTGGGGACCCAGTACTTC	CASMARSGRVGTQYF
-	TRBJ2-5	TRBV27	-	TGTGCCAGCAGTTTGACTCGGAGTGAAGAGACCCAGTACTTC	CASSLTRSEETQYF
few	TRBJ1-2	TRBV6-2/TRBV6-3	-	TGTGCCAGCAGTCAGGACATCTTCTATGGCTACACCTTC	CASSQDIFYGYTF
many	TRBJ1-3	TRBV7-8	TRBD1	TGTGCCAGCAGCTTACGGGACAGGGTGATAAACACCATATATTTT	CASSLRDRVINTIYF
-	TRBJ2-7	TRBV6-2/TRBV6-3	TRBD2	TGTGCCAGCAGAGAGGGAGCGACTAGCGGATTCTACGAGCAGTACTTC	CASREGATSGFYEQYF
-	TRBJ2-1	TRBV15	-	TGTGCCACCAGCACCGAGATTTACAATGAGCAGTTCTTC	CATSTEIYNEQFF
-	TRBJ2-1	TRBV20-1	-	TGCAGTGCTAGAGATAATAGCGGTTACAATGAGCAGTTCTTC	CSARDNSGYNEQFF
few	TRBJ2-3	TRBV4-3	-	TGCGCCAGCAGCAGGCAACGCACAGATACGCAGTATTTT	CASSRQRTDTQYF
-	TRBJ2-7	TRBV6-1	TRBD1	TGTGCCAGCAGTGAAGATCTGACAGGGGGGTCCTACGAGCAGTACTTC	CASSEDLTGGSYEQYF
few	TRBJ2-7	TRBV19	-	TGTGCCAGTAGTACCCCCCAGGGGCAAGCGTCCTACGAGCAGTACTTC	CASSTPQGQASYEQYF
-	TRBJ1-5	TRBV7-8	-	TGTGCCAGCAGCCCGGGAGCGTTGGGGGCTTATAGCAATCAGCCCCAGCATTTT	CASSPGALGAYSNQPQHF
-	TRBJ2-7	TRBV7-9	TRBD2	TGTGCCAGCAGCTTCGGTCGGGAGGGCCACTACGAGCAGTACTTC	CASSFGREGHYEQYF
-	TRBJ2-3	TRBV4-1	-	TGCGCCAGCAGCCAAGACACCCTCACAGATACGCAGTATTTT	CASSQDTLTDTQYF
-	TRBJ2-3	TRBV24-1	-	TGTGCCACCAGTGATCCAAGCACAGATACGCAGTATTTT	CATSDPSTDTQYF
-	TRBJ1-4	TRBV7-9	-	TGTGCCAGCAGCTTGGGAAGGAGGGGAACTAATGAAAAACTGTTTTTT	CASSLGRRGTNEKLFF
-	TRBJ1-2	TRBV6-5	-	TGTGCCAGCAGCCTACGCCCAGGGGAGAGGTATGGCTACACCTTC	CASSLRPGERYGYTF
few	TRBJ1-6	TRBV4-1	-	TGCGCCAGCAGCCAAGACGCCGGTCCGTGGGATTCACCCCTCCACTTT	CASSQDAGPWDSPLHF
-	TRBJ1-4	TRBV7-8	-	TGTGCCAGCAGCTTAGCCGAAGGATTCAGATTAACTAATGAAAAACTGTTTTTT	CASSLAEGFRLTNEKLFF
few	TRBJ2-7	TRBV20-1	TRBD2	TGCAGTGCTAGAGATCTAAGCGGGAGCGACGAGCAGTACTTC	CSARDLSGSDEQYF
many	TRBJ2-1	TRBV12-3/TRBV12-4	-	TGTGCCAGCAGTGTGAGAAGCACCCAGGAGCAGTTCTTC	CASSVRSTQEQFF
-	TRBJ1-4	TRBV7-4	-	TGTGCCAGCAGCTTAGCGGCCCCCAGGGCTAATGAAAAACTGTTTTTT	CASSLAAPRANEKLFF
many	TRBJ1-4	TRBV7-2	TRBD1	TGTGCCAGCAGCAATCAGGGGGCTGTTAATGAAAAACTGTTTTTT	CASSNQGAVNEKLFF